These T cell receptor beta chains were read from a single sample in a study of blood T cells in healthy people across ages. Each CDR3 protein is one row after TCRdb ran MiXCR on the 5' RACE reads. The sample lists about 680,000 distinct CDR3 sequences, about half occurring once. What was sequenced was blood. The receptor source for this set is an older woman in good health. Both conserved end residues are part of each CDR3. The D gene is left open where the match is weak. Clone size, where shown, is once, few, many, or a class for clones that have expanded.

j_call: TRBJ2-3
clone_size: NA
v_call: TRBV2
cdr3_length: 14
d_call: TRBD2
cdr3_aa: CASYRREGRGTQYF
cdr3_nt: TGTGCCAGCTACAGGCGGGAGGGCCGGGGGACGCAGTATTTT

j_call: TRBJ2-4
clone_size: NA
v_call: TRBV4-1
cdr3_length: 17
d_call: NA
cdr3_aa: CASSLSSSGPRENIQYF
cdr3_nt: TGCGCCAGCAGCCTCTCATCTTCGGGCCCCCGGGAAAACATTCAGTACTTC

j_call: TRBJ2-7
clone_size: many
v_call: TRBV29-1
cdr3_length: 13
d_call: NA
cdr3_aa: CSVLGQGGDEQYF
cdr3_nt: TGCAGCGTTTTGGGGCAGGGGGGAGACGAGCAGTACTTC

j_call: TRBJ2-1
clone_size: once
v_call: TRBV6-5
cdr3_length: 15
d_call: TRBD2
cdr3_aa: CASSSASGAYNEQFF
cdr3_nt: TGTGCCAGCAGTTCCGCTAGCGGAGCATACAATGAGCAGTTCTTC

j_call: TRBJ1-1
clone_size: NA
v_call: TRBV12-3/TRBV12-4
cdr3_length: 14
d_call: NA
cdr3_aa: CASSMGYSNTEAFF
cdr3_nt: TGTGCCAGCAGCATGGGATACAGCAACACTGAAGCTTTCTTT

j_call: TRBJ2-3
clone_size: NA
v_call: TRBV7-2
cdr3_length: 13
d_call: NA
cdr3_aa: CASSLGTGRPLYF
cdr3_nt: TGTGCCAGCAGCTTAGGGACGGGACGACCCCTGTATTTT

j_call: TRBJ2-7
clone_size: once
v_call: TRBV20-1
cdr3_length: 14
d_call: NA
cdr3_aa: CSVSSGNPISEQYF
cdr3_nt: TGCAGTGTTAGTAGCGGAAACCCCATCTCGGAGCAGTACTTC

j_call: TRBJ2-7
clone_size: NA
v_call: TRBV3-1
cdr3_length: 15
d_call: NA
cdr3_aa: CASSHRASASYEQYF
cdr3_nt: TGTGCCAGCAGCCACCGGGCTAGCGCCTCCTACGAGCAGTACTTC

j_call: TRBJ2-6
clone_size: NA
v_call: TRBV20-1
cdr3_length: 18
d_call: TRBD1
cdr3_aa: CSARVMTGSTTGANVLTF
cdr3_nt: TGCAGTGCTAGAGTTATGACAGGGTCTACCACTGGGGCCAACGTCCTGACTTTC

j_call: TRBJ2-5
clone_size: NA
v_call: TRBV7-3
cdr3_length: 15
d_call: NA
cdr3_aa: CASSSSGGRQETQYF
cdr3_nt: TGTGCCAGCAGCAGCTCGGGTGGCCGCCAAGAGACCCAGTACTTC

j_call: TRBJ2-7
clone_size: few
v_call: TRBV7-2
cdr3_length: 18
d_call: TRBD2
cdr3_aa: CASSLTVLRTSGSYEQYF
cdr3_nt: TGTGCCAGCAGCTTAACAGTTCTAAGGACTAGCGGGAGCTACGAGCAGTACTTC

j_call: TRBJ2-7
clone_size: once
v_call: TRBV27
cdr3_length: 14
d_call: NA
cdr3_aa: CASSLGRFYYEQYF
cdr3_nt: TGTGCCAGCAGTTTGGGGCGGTTCTATTACGAGCAGTACTTC

j_call: TRBJ2-7
clone_size: few
v_call: TRBV7-2
cdr3_length: 13
d_call: NA
cdr3_aa: CASSLAHSYEQYF
cdr3_nt: TGTGCCAGCAGCTTAGCTCACTCCTACGAGCAGTACTTC

j_call: TRBJ2-1
clone_size: NA
v_call: TRBV5-1
cdr3_length: 14
d_call: TRBD1
cdr3_aa: CASSPQGASDEQFF
cdr3_nt: TGCGCCAGCAGCCCGCAGGGGGCGTCGGATGAGCAGTTCTTC

j_call: TRBJ1-1
clone_size: NA
v_call: TRBV28
cdr3_length: 12
d_call: TRBD1
cdr3_aa: CASSLTQGGAFF
cdr3_nt: TGTGCCAGCAGTCTCACCCAGGGGGGAGCTTTCTTT

j_call: TRBJ2-1
clone_size: few
v_call: TRBV20-1
cdr3_length: 16
d_call: TRBD2
cdr3_aa: CSASPGLAGTYNEQFF
cdr3_nt: TGCAGTGCTAGTCCGGGACTAGCGGGGACTTACAATGAGCAGTTCTTC

j_call: TRBJ2-1
clone_size: NA
v_call: TRBV7-2
cdr3_length: 15
d_call: NA
cdr3_aa: CASSINRDTYNEQFF
cdr3_nt: TGTGCCAGCAGCATAAACAGGGATACGTACAATGAGCAGTTCTTC

j_call: TRBJ2-7
clone_size: few
v_call: TRBV20-1
cdr3_length: 12
d_call: TRBD1
cdr3_aa: CSARGQAYEQYF
cdr3_nt: TGCAGTGCTAGGGGACAGGCCTACGAGCAGTACTTC

j_call: TRBJ1-4
clone_size: few
v_call: TRBV29-1
cdr3_length: 13
d_call: NA
cdr3_aa: CSVYLTGNEKLFF
cdr3_nt: TGCAGCGTCTACCTGACAGGAAATGAAAAACTGTTTTTT

j_call: TRBJ2-3
clone_size: NA
v_call: TRBV28
cdr3_length: 15
d_call: NA
cdr3_aa: CASSLQGPGTDTQYF
cdr3_nt: TGTGCCAGCAGTTTGCAGGGCCCCGGCACAGATACGCAGTATTTT

j_call: TRBJ1-4
clone_size: few
v_call: TRBV28
cdr3_length: 14
d_call: NA
cdr3_aa: CASSFARPGEKLFF
cdr3_nt: TGTGCCAGCAGTTTTGCGAGGCCGGGGGAAAAACTGTTTTTT

j_call: TRBJ1-5
clone_size: NA
v_call: TRBV20-1
cdr3_length: 15
d_call: NA
cdr3_aa: CSAREGPGANQPQHF
cdr3_nt: TGCAGTGCTAGAGAAGGCCCGGGGGCCAATCAGCCCCAGCATTTT

j_call: TRBJ2-7
clone_size: few
v_call: TRBV30
cdr3_length: 11
d_call: NA
cdr3_aa: CAWSTNYGQYF
cdr3_nt: TGTGCCTGGAGTACCAACTACGGGCAGTACTTC